This T cell receptor (beta chain) was found in a study of identifying expanded T cells in peripheral blood. Study-level results: Differentially abundant clones: around 1.2 between replicates, 16.4 at around 14 days, approximately 18 at four. Across healthy donors, higher total template counts meant significantly greater approximately two-week count variance.

The CDR3 length is 14 residues. With 3 bases clipped from V and 8 bases from J, the junction kept 4 bases outside the gene matches. Germline loops: CDR1 SGHRS, CDR2 YFSETQ. Some clones are missing from TCRdb's copy, which holds only in-frame ones; the method was immunoSEQ multiplex PCR. Altogether about 130,000 clones are present, 80% to 90% being singletons, with the ten largest covering about 8%. Turning to this clone: The antigen is undetermined.

No infections or other immune events were documented during collection. This clonotype was sampled from a person aged 18 to 75 in good health. The sequencing input was blood. The J gene is TRBJ1-6, the V gene TRBV5-1; 8 bases map to TRBD1. CDR3 sequence: CASSSGTGYSPLHF. In DNA, the CDR3 is TGCGCCAGCAGCTCCGGGACAGGCTATTCACCCCTCCACTTT.